What follows describes a single TCR beta chain. The clone's antigen remains unknown. No base quality information exists; no much larger clone differs at one position. The trim is 4 bases for V and 1 base for J, with a gap of 11 bases between the germline ends. Inclusive of the bounding cysteine and phenylalanine, the CDR3 is 15 residues long. CDR3 DNA only is kept here, 45 bases in frame from base 1. CDR1 and CDR2, per the germline V gene, are SGDLS and YYNGEE. This entry is derived from a study of Ad26.COV2.S vaccination and SARS-CoV-2 variants (dated by TCRdb to the early 2020s). With regard to the full study: Sequencing of the TCRbeta repertoire served to evaluate the specificity and breadth of SARS-CoV-2-reactive T cell receptors following Ad26.COV2.S vaccination. A total of approximately 32 samples were included in the TCR-sequenced set, comprising around 19 Ad26.COV2.S vaccine recipients, 5 placebo recipients and 8 SARS-CoV-2 convalescent individuals. What the study reported, not specific to this receptor: Compared with placebo recipients, Ad26.COV2.S recipients showed higher spike-specific TCR breadth (P = 0.0014). It was noted by the authors that total T cell responses may have been underestimated by the TCR breadth and depth analyses. Vaccine and placebo recipients had comparable non-spike TCR breadth, which fits with the vaccine containing only spike. Substantial breadth of spike-specific CD8+ and CD4+ T cell responses was reported after vaccination.

The immunoSEQ Assay was the method used to sequence TCRbeta CDR3 regions. After extraction, genomic DNA underwent amplification by bias-controlled multiplex PCR, followed by high-throughput sequencing. In the authors' own workflow: To quantify the absolute abundance of each unique TCRbeta CDR3 region, sequences were collapsed and filtered. T cell fraction was estimated by normalizing TCRbeta template counts to usable DNA, which was measured by amplifying reference genes present in all nucleated cells. Repertoire TCRs were annotated as SARS-CoV-2-specific when V gene, CDR3 amino acid sequence and J gene were exactly matched to a known reactive TCR set. The reference SARS-CoV-2 TCR set was obtained from MIRA and was filtered for enrichment in COVID-19-positive ImmuneCODE repertoires, whereby public or cross-reactive TCRs were removed. Drawing on the MIRA antigens, annotated TCRs were analysed further at the level of specific ORF or position within ORF. Depth was the summed frequency of annotated unique rearrangements, while breadth was defined as annotated unique rearrangements over total unique productive rearrangements. TCR breadth was compared between groups using two-sided Wilcoxon rank-sum tests. Entries here come from immuneACCESS through TCRdb and include only in-frame sequences with V and J called. Some clones fail to appear in such tables; in the studies checked, an unresolved V gene covers under half of the shortfall, and the cause of the remainder is unknown. V, J and clone size reflect that table, while D and trimming were determined from the DNA. The table for this sample lists over 85,000 clones; 82% of them were counted only once. Roughly 15% of the sample comes from the top ten.

Explained via the paper, the time point label denotes: individuals recovered from natural SARS-CoV-2 infection. The clonotype comes from a human donor who had recovered from COVID-19. The chain is encoded by TRBV9 joined to TRBJ2-2; tentative D gene TRBD1, with 5 bases matching. The input for sequencing was peripheral blood, taken after recovery from COVID-19. The CDR3 protein: CASSSRQWNTGELFF. The base sequence is TGTGCCAGCAGCTCACGACAGTGGAACACCGGGGAGCTGTTTTTT.